This TCR beta chain was identified in a study of cytomegalovirus exposure and HLA in healthy donors. The study's findings and limits: Roughly even sequencing depth across donors was the assumption behind the presence/absence analyses.

Only a few counts were recorded for this clone. Antigen specificity is unknown. This PCR relied on a set of 60 Vbeta primers and 13 Jbeta primers. Sequencing was performed with immunoSEQ multiplex PCR; in TCRdb, only in-frame clones are kept and a portion is missing. The sample shows 150,000 to 200,000 clones, approximately 12% of them seen only once. The length of the CDR3 is 12 residues. With 1 base clipped from V and 13 bases from J, the junction kept 5 bases outside the gene matches. Germline values: CDR1 GTSNPN, CDR2 SVGIG (reference sequence). The chain employs TRBV30 and TRBJ2-3; 10 nucleotides match TRBD2. This TCR derives from a man aged 50-59 years in good health and CMV-seropositive. The sample was PBMCs. Written as DNA, the CDR3 is TGTGCCTGGAGTGACCAGCGGGGGGGCGAGTATTTT. Translation: CAWSDQRGGEYF.